The clone carrying this T cell receptor beta chain has a count of ten or more. The sample belongs to a study of T cells in Graves' hyperthyroidism and ophthalmopathy. Researchers took RNA transcripts and amplified the TCR beta CDR3 regions from them. A first-round RT-PCR of the TCR CDR3 used the HTBI primer set. Each CDR3 protein gets one entry after TCRdb re-called the multiplex PCR reads with MiXCR. The sample carries 550,000 to 600,000 distinct CDR3 sequences, 16% recorded once. A lack of ophthalmopathy progression within 18 months defined stable Graves' hyperthyroidism. Hyperthyroidism had been newly diagnosed in patients aged 18 to 65, and its duration was under 2 months. Germline V gene data show CDR1 as DFQATT and CDR2 as SNEGSKA (reference sequence). This CDR3 is built from 16 residues. The ends were cut back, 0 bases at V and 4 bases at J, with 17 bases in the middle.

This TCR came from a woman younger than 35 with Graves' hyperthyroidism. Sequenced: blood. The chain recombines TRBV20-1 with TRBJ2-3; TRBD2 might be the D (6 bases). The CDR3: CSARDLRAGRADTQYF. CDR3 nucleotides: TGCAGTGCTAGAGATCTTAGGGCGGGACGGGCAGATACGCAGTATTTT.